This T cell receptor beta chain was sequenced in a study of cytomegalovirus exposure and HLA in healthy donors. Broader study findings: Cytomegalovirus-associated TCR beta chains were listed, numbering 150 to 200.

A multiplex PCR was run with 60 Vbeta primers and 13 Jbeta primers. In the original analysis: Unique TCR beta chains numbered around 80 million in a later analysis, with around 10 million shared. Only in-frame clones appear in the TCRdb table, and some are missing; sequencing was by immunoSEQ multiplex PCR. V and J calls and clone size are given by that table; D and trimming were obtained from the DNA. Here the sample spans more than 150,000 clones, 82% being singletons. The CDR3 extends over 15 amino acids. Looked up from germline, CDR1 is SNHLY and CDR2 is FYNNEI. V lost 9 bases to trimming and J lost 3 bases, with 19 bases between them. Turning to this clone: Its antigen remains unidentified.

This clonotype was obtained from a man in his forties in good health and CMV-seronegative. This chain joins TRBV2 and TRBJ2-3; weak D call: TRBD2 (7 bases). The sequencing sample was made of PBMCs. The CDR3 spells CARTKGGARTDTQYF. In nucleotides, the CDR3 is TGTGCCAGAACCAAGGGGGGGGCGCGGACAGATACGCAGTATTTT.